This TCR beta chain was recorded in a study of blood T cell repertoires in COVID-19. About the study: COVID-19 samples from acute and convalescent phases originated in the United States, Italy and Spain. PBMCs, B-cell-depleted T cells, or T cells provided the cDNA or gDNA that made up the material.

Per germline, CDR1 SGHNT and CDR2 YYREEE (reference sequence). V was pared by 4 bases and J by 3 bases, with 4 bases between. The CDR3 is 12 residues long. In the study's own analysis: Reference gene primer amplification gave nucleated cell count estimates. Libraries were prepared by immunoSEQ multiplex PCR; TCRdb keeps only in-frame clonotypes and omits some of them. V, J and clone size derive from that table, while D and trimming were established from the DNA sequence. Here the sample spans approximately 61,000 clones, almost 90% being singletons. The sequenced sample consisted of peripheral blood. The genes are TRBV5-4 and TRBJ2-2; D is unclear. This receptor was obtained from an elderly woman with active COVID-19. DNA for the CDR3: TGTGCCAGCAGCCCCGACACCGGGGAGCTGTTTTTT. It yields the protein CASSPDTGELFF.